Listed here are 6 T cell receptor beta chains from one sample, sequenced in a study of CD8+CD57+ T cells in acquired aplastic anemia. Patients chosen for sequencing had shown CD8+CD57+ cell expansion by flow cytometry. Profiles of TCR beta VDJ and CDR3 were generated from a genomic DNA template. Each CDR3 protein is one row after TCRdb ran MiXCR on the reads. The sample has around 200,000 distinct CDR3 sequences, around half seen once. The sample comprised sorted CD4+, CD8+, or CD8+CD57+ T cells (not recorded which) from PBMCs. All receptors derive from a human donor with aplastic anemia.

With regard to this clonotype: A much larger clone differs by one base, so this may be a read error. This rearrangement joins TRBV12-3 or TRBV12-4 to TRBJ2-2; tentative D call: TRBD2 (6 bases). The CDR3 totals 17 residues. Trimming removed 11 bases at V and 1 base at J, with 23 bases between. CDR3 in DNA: TGTGCCGGCACCAAAGGGTGGGAGGTTAAGAACACCGGGGAGCTGTTTTTT. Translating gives CAGTKGWEVKNTGELFF.

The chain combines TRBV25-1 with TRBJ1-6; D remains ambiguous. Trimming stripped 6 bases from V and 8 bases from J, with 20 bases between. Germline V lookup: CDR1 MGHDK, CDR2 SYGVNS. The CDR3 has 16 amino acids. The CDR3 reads CASSHAGAVGDSPLHF. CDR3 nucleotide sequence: TGTGCCAGCAGCCACGCAGGAGCCGTTGGTGATTCACCCCTCCACTTT.

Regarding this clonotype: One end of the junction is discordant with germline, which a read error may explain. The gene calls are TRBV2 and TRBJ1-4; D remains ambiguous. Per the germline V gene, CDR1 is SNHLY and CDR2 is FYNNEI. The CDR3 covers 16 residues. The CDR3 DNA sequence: TGTGCCAGCAGCGAAGGAAAGCGGGCGGGCAATGAAAAACTGTTTTTT. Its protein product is CASSEGKRAGNEKLFF.

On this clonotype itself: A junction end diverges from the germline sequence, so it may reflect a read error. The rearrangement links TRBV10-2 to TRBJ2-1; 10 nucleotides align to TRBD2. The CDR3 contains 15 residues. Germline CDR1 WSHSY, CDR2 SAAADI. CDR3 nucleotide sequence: TGTGCCAGCAGCACGGGACTAGCGCTGTCTAATGAGCAGTTCTTC. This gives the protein CASSTGLALSNEQFF.

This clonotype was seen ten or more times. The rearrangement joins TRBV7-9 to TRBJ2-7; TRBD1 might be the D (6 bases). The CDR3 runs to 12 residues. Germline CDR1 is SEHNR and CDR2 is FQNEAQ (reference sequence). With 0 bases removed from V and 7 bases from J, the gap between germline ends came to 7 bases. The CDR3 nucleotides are TGTGCCAGCAGCTTAGCAGGGGGTGAGCAGTACTTC. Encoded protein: CASSLAGGEQYF. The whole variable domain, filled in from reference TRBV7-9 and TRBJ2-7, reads DTGVSQNPRHKITKRGQNVTFRCDPISEHNRLYWYRQTLGQGPEFLTYFQNEAQLEKSRLLSDRFSAERPKGSFSTLEIQRTEQGDSAMYLCASSLAGGEQYFGPGTRLTVT.

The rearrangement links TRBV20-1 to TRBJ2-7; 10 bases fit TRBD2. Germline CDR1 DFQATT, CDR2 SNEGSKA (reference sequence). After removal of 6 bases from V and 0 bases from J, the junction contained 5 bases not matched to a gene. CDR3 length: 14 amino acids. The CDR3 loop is CSANGLAVSYEQYF. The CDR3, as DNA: TGCAGTGCAAACGGACTAGCGGTCTCCTACGAGCAGTACTTC.